This record concerns one T cell receptor beta chain sequence. Here immunoSEQ multiplex PCR was the method, and the copy in TCRdb shows in-frame clones only, minus some. Of 200,000 to 300,000 clones listed, about 86% are singletons. The sample comes from a study of blood T cell repertoires in COVID-19. This CDR3 is 15 amino acids long. The germline gives CDR1 SGHVS, CDR2 FQNEAQ. V was pared by 5 bases and J by 1 base, with 14 bases between. Sequencing was performed on PBMCs or T cells enriched from blood (not recorded which). The sequence was obtained from a woman aged 35 to 49 with acute COVID-19. This rearrangement joins TRBV7-8 to TRBJ2-5, with D perhaps TRBD1 (6 bases). DNA of the CDR3: TGTGCCAGCAGCCGCCCGGACAGACCCCAAGAGACCCAGTACTTC. This sequence encodes CASSRPDRPQETQYF.